Here is one TCR beta chain with its context. The data are from a study of blood T cell repertoires in COVID-19. Background on the study: Samples of COVID-19 (acute and convalescent) were obtained from the United States, Italy and Spain. The cDNA or gDNA used as material had been derived from T cells, B-cell-depleted T cells, or PBMCs.

In the authors' methods: By means of reference gene primer amplification, nucleated cell counts were estimated. Generated by immunoSEQ multiplex PCR, the TCRdb table keeps only in-frame clones and is missing some. V and J calls plus clone size are reproduced from that table; the DNA served to infer D and trimming. The data show over 200,000 clones, around four fifths seen once. The CDR3 sequence is 16 residues long. The V gene end was trimmed by 2 bases and the J gene end by 6 bases; junction bases not matched to a gene: 9. Germline assignment: CDR1 MDHEN and CDR2 SYDVKM. This receptor was identified in an elderly man with acute or convalescent COVID-19. V and J are TRBV28 and TRBJ2-7; 11 nucleotides agree with TRBD2. Material: peripheral blood. The CDR3 sequence is CASSLLAGGDRVEQYF. In DNA, the CDR3 is TGTGCCAGCAGTTTACTAGCGGGAGGAGATCGGGTCGAGCAGTACTTC.